This passage covers 31 T cell receptor beta chains from one sample sequenced in a study of blood T cell repertoires in COVID-19. The method was immunoSEQ multiplex PCR; TCRdb's version includes in-frame clones alone and lacks a portion of them. The sample yields around 170,000 clones, 84% seen once. Material for sequencing was peripheral blood. All receptors come from a man between 18 and 29 years old with active or convalescent COVID-19.

The chain is built from TRBV5-1 and TRBJ1-3, with D hard to call. The CDR3 spans 15 residues. CDR1 and CDR2 (germline): SGHRS, YFSETQ. Trimming cost V 0 bases and J 0 bases, with 7 bases left between them. The DNA for the CDR3 is TGCGCCAGCAGCTTGGGCGGTAGCTCTGGAAACACCATATATTTT. It encodes CASSLGGSSGNTIYF.

V is TRBV5-1 and J is TRBJ2-1; 11 nucleotides match TRBD2. With 0 bases clipped from V and 5 bases from J, the junction kept 10 bases outside the gene matches. In germline, CDR1 is SGHRS, CDR2 YFSETQ. The CDR3 is 18 residues long. The chain's CDR3 is CASSLGPLAGGPNNEQFF. Written as DNA, the CDR3 is TGCGCCAGCAGCTTGGGGCCTTTAGCGGGGGGGCCGAACAATGAGCAGTTCTTC.

There are a few counts of this clone. The chain employs TRBV7-9 and TRBJ1-2; 11 bases are a match to TRBD1. The CDR3 runs to 14 residues. V lost 6 bases, J lost 7 bases, and 7 bases stayed unmatched. Looked up from germline, CDR1 is SEHNR and CDR2 is FQNEAQ (reference sequence). This chain's CDR3 is CASSYGQGALGYTF. CDR3 coding DNA: TGTGCCAGCAGTTACGGACAGGGGGCGCTTGGCTACACCTTC.

The chain joins TRBV19 to TRBJ1-3, with D uncertain. The CDR3 runs to 14 residues. Germline V CDR1 and CDR2: LNHDA, SQIVND (reference sequence). V was trimmed by 8 bases and J by 0 bases, leaving 11 bases between them. The CDR3, as DNA: TGTGCCAGTTCCCCCGGGTTCTCTGGAAACACCATATATTTT. This codes for CASSPGFSGNTIYF.

Only one count was recorded for this clone. V is TRBV5-4 and J is TRBJ2-5; 8 bases are shared with TRBD2. CDR3 length equals 16 residues. Looked up from germline, CDR1 is SGHNT and CDR2 is YYREEE (reference sequence). V was clipped by 6 bases and J by 4 bases; unmatched bases: 14. The CDR3 DNA sequence: TGTGCCAGCACTTCATTCGGGGGGGGGAACGTAGAGACCCAGTACTTC. The encoded protein is CASTSFGGGNVETQYF.

The rearrangement links TRBV19 to TRBJ2-7; 7 bases are shared with TRBD1. There are 16 residues in the CDR3. V dropped 1 base and J dropped 2; count of bases not matched to a gene: 8. CDR1 and CDR2 (germline): LNHDA, SQIVND (reference sequence). The CDR3 loop is CASSIGQGPLTYEQYF. In DNA, the CDR3 is TGTGCCAGTAGTATAGGACAGGGTCCTCTTACCTACGAGCAGTACTTC.

J is TRBJ1-5 and V is TRBV4-3; D is uncertain. The CDR3 length is 15 residues. The V end was cut by 4 bases, the J end by 0 bases, with 10 bases between. Germline assignment: CDR1 LGHNA and CDR2 YSLEER. The CDR3 region has the DNA TGCGCCAGCAGCCGAGACCTGTATAGCAATCAGCCCCAGCATTTT. This translates into CASSRDLYSNQPQHF.

V and J are TRBV5-1 and TRBJ2-1, with TRBD2 matching over 15 bases. Trimming removed 1 base from V and 2 bases from J; junction bases left unmatched: 4. The V gene's germline CDR1 is SGHRS and CDR2 YFSETQ. The CDR3 loop spans 18 amino acids. The CDR3, as DNA: TGCGCCAGCAGCTTGATGGGACTAGCGGGAGGCACCTACAATGAGCAGTTCTTC. It yields the protein CASSLMGLAGGTYNEQFF. The full variable domain, in which reference TRBV5-1 and TRBJ2-1 provide the parts outside the CDR3, is KAGVTQTPRYLIKTRGQQVTLSCSPISGHRSVSWYQQTPGQGLQFLFEYFSETQRNKGNFPGRFSGRQFSNSRSEMNVSTLELGDSALYLCASSLMGLAGGTYNEQFFGPGTRLTVL.

The chain uses TRBV3-1 (or the pseudogene TRBV3-2) and TRBJ1-2; D perhaps matches TRBD1 (6 bases). This CDR3 region has 14 residues. V was trimmed by 6 bases and J by 4 bases, leaving 15 bases between them. Germline loops: CDR1 LGHDT, CDR2 YNNKEL (reference sequence). The CDR3 reads CASRQTTGIYGYTF. CDR3 nucleotides: TGTGCCAGCAGGCAGACAACAGGGATCTATGGCTACACCTTC.

This clone has only one observation. The chain recombines TRBV19 with TRBJ2-5; TRBD1 might be the D (6 bases). V lost 4 bases and J lost 4, with 19 bases in between. CDR1 is LNHDA and CDR2 is SQIVND in the germline V gene (reference sequence). The CDR3 totals 16 residues. CDR3 nucleotide sequence: TGTGCCAGTAGTACCTTGCAGGGGATTCTGGCAGAGACCCAGTACTTC. Amino acids: CASSTLQGILAETQYF.

J is TRBJ1-5 and V is TRBV27; D gene unclear. The germline gives CDR1 MNHEY, CDR2 SMNVEV (reference sequence). V lost 3 bases and J lost 5, with 5 bases in between. This CDR3 region has 12 residues. CDR3 in DNA: TGTGCCAGCAGTTTCCTTGATCAGCCCCAGCATTTT. The encoded protein is CASSFLDQPQHF.

The V and J genes are TRBV5-1 and TRBJ2-7, with TRBD1 matching over 7 bases. Germline assignment: CDR1 SGHRS and CDR2 YFSETQ. The V segment lost 5 bases and the J segment 5 bases; nucleotides outside the gene matches: 7. The length of the CDR3 is 13 residues. In DNA, the CDR3 is TGCGCCAGCAGAGGGGGCAGGTCCGACGAGCAGTACTTC. This translates into CASRGGRSDEQYF.

This clone came up a few times. V usage is TRBV21-1 and J usage is TRBJ2-7; TRBD2 was called by the table and not checked on the DNA. TRBV21-1 is an annotated pseudogene. This CDR3 comprises 17 residues. DNA for the CDR3: TGTGCCAGCAGCAATTTTTGGCGGGTGAGGGAGTCCTACGAGCAGTACTTC. Protein product: CASSNFWRVRESYEQYF.

J is TRBJ1-1 and V is TRBV5-1; the D gene is possibly TRBD1 (6 bases). Trimming took off 1 base at V and 1 base at J, with 11 bases between the two ends. Germline V gene sequence: CDR1 SGHRS, CDR2 YFSETQ. The CDR3 length is 15 residues. The CDR3 sequence is CASSLFQQGNTEAFF. Here the CDR3 DNA reads TGCGCCAGCAGCTTGTTCCAACAGGGGAACACTGAAGCTTTCTTT.

The J gene is TRBJ2-5, the V gene TRBV5-5, with 9 bases fitting TRBD1. Germline V gene data show CDR1 as SGHKS and CDR2 as YYEKEE (reference sequence). The CDR3 contains 18 residues. Trimming cost V 1 base and J 5 bases; bases outside gene matches: 15. The CDR3 sequence is CASSLILPGQGSVETQYF. In DNA, the CDR3 is TGTGCCAGCAGCTTGATCCTCCCAGGACAGGGGAGTGTCGAGACCCAGTACTTC.

This clone was recorded a few times. This rearrangement joins TRBV19 to TRBJ2-7, with 10 bases matching TRBD1. With 6 bases clipped from V and 4 bases from J, the junction kept 6 bases outside the gene matches. This CDR3 is 14 amino acids long. The germline V gene has CDR1 LNHDA and CDR2 SQIVND (reference sequence). CDR3 nucleotides: TGTGCCAGTAGGGAGACAGGGGGCACGTACGAGCAGTACTTC. The encoded protein is CASRETGGTYEQYF.

The chain uses TRBV7-9 and TRBJ1-1; D possibly corresponds to TRBD1 (6 bases). V was pared by 1 base and J by 10 bases, with 13 bases between. Germline CDR1 is SEHNR and CDR2 is FQNEAQ (reference sequence). CDR3 length: 13 amino acids. Written as DNA, the CDR3 is TGTGCCAGCAGCTTAGAAATAGCAGGGGTAGCTTTCTTT. Translation: CASSLEIAGVAFF.

The chain has TRBV28 and TRBJ1-2, with 10 bases that match TRBD1. Germline CDR1 and CDR2: MDHEN and SYDVKM. The J segment lost 1 base and the V segment lost 6 bases, leaving 2 bases of the junction unmatched. This CDR3 has 14 amino acids. CDR3 residues: CASRGTGVNYGYTF. The CDR3 region has the DNA TGTGCCAGCAGGGGGACAGGGGTTAACTATGGCTACACCTTC.

This clone was seen once. The J gene is TRBJ1-5, the V gene TRBV28; the D is unclear. The V gene's germline CDR1 is MDHEN and CDR2 SYDVKM. This CDR3 contains 17 residues. V was shortened by 6 bases and J by 2 bases, with 20 bases between the two germline ends. The CDR3 sequence: CASSPGLTPVGNQPQHF. The CDR3 DNA sequence: TGTGCCAGCAGCCCTGGACTGACCCCTGTGGGCAATCAGCCCCAGCATTTT. The full variable domain, its missing parts supplied by reference TRBV28 and TRBJ1-5, is DVKVTQSSRYLVKRTGEKVFLECVQDMDHENMFWYRQDPGLGLRLIYFSYDVKMKEKGDIPEGYSVSREKKERFSLILESASTNQTSMYLCASSPGLTPVGNQPQHFGDGTRLSIL.

The V call is TRBV18, the J call TRBJ1-1; perhaps TRBD1 as D (6 bases). CDR3 size: 17 residues. Germline V CDR1 and CDR2: KGHSH, LQKENI. Trimming cost V 3 bases and J 6 bases, with 23 bases left between them. CDR3 bases: TGTGCCAGCTCACCTGGACAGTTCCCCGAATTAGACCCTGAAGCTTTCTTT. Protein: CASSPGQFPELDPEAFF. Combining the CDR3 with reference TRBV18 and TRBJ1-1 gives the whole variable domain NAGVMQNPRHLVRRRGQEARLRCSPMKGHSHVYWYRQLPEEGLKFMVYLQKENIIDESGMPKERFSAEFPKEGPSILRIQQVVRGDSAAYFCASSPGQFPELDPEAFFGQGTRLTVV.

The chain joins TRBV5-6 to TRBJ2-1; D uncertain. Germline V gives CDR1 SGHDT, CDR2 YYEEEE. CDR3 size: 15 residues. Trimming stripped 2 bases from V and 3 bases from J, with 12 bases between. CDR3 sequence reads: CASSFDTAYYNEQFF. CDR3 bases: TGTGCCAGCAGCTTTGACACAGCTTACTACAATGAGCAGTTCTTC.

This chain links TRBV7-2 with TRBJ1-6; D is undetermined. The CDR3 consists of 12 residues. V was trimmed by 5 bases and J by 7 bases, leaving 6 bases between them. CDR1 and CDR2 (germline): SGHTA, FQGNSA. The CDR3 bases are TGTGCCAGCAGCCCCCTAAATTCACCCCTCCACTTT. Its protein product is CASSPLNSPLHF.

The CDR3 sequence: CASSFFLNSGRVREQYF. CDR3 nucleotide sequence: TGCGCCAGCAGCTTTTTCCTCAATAGCGGGAGGGTGCGAGAGCAGTACTTC. The V gene is TRBV5-1, the J gene TRBJ2-7; 11 bases fit TRBD2. The V segment lost 2 bases and the J segment 7 bases; nucleotides outside the gene matches: 14. The CDR3 has 17 amino acids. CDR1 SGHRS and CDR2 YFSETQ come from the germline V gene.

This CDR3 is CASSLEPDSGTEAFF. CDR3 sequence (DNA): TGCGCCAGCAGCTTAGAGCCGGACAGCGGCACTGAAGCTTTCTTT. This chain uses TRBV5-1 with TRBJ1-1; D may be TRBD1 (6 bases). CDR1 SGHRS and CDR2 YFSETQ come from the germline V gene. CDR3 length: 15 residues. V gave up 2 bases and J gave up 4 bases, with 15 bases separating them.

The chain links TRBV11-2 to TRBJ1-1; D ambiguous. The CDR3 sequence is 13 residues long. Trimming left V 2 bases short and J 0 bases short, with 4 bases between. Germline CDR1 SGHAT, CDR2 FQNNGV. This CDR3 reads CASSLQLNTEAFF. Here the CDR3 DNA reads TGTGCCAGCAGCTTACAGTTGAACACTGAAGCTTTCTTT.

The chain recombines TRBV6-6 with TRBJ1-5; no definite D call. CDR3 size: 13 residues. Germline CDR1 and CDR2: MNHNY and SVGAGI (reference sequence). V was trimmed by 0 bases and J by 11 bases, leaving 11 bases between them. CDR3: CASSYSIVGAQHF. The CDR3 DNA is TGTGCCAGCAGTTACTCGATCGTCGGAGCCCAGCATTTT.

The chain employs TRBV11-3 and TRBJ2-7, with 9 nucleotides matching TRBD1. Germline CDR1 is SGHNT and CDR2 is YENEEA. The CDR3 extends over 15 amino acids. After removal of 2 bases from V and 5 bases from J, the junction contained 7 bases not matched to a gene. CDR3 protein: CASSLNRDRAHEQYF. Written as DNA, the CDR3 is TGTGCCAGCAGCTTAAACCGGGACAGGGCCCACGAGCAGTACTTC.

This rearrangement joins TRBV7-9 to TRBJ1-5; D gene ambiguous. Germline-derived CDR1 and CDR2 are SEHNR and FQNEAQ (reference sequence). The CDR3 spans 12 residues. V was trimmed by 2 bases and J by 7 bases, leaving 6 bases between them. The CDR3 is CASSLQRQPQHF. Here the CDR3 DNA reads TGTGCCAGCAGCTTACAGAGGCAGCCCCAGCATTTT. The full variable domain, with the rest looked up from reference TRBV7-9 and TRBJ1-5, is DTGVSQNPRHKITKRGQNVTFRCDPISEHNRLYWYRQTLGQGPEFLTYFQNEAQLEKSRLLSDRFSAERPKGSFSTLEIQRTEQGDSAMYLCASSLQRQPQHFGDGTRLSIL.

The DNA for the CDR3 is TGCGCCAGCAGTGAAGGGCACAGGAATCAGCCCCAGCATTTT. Translation: CASSEGHRNQPQHF. The gene calls are TRBV10-2 and TRBJ1-5; D is possibly TRBD1 (5 bases). The germline V gene has CDR1 WSHSY and CDR2 SAAADI. With 3 bases removed from V and 4 bases from J, the gap between germline ends came to 10 bases. The CDR3 totals 14 residues.

The chain employs TRBV4-3 and TRBJ1-4; 8 bases are a match to TRBD1. Germline assignment: CDR1 LGHNA and CDR2 YSLEER. V was pared by 1 base and J by 4 bases, with 2 bases of the junction left unmatched. The CDR3 spans 15 residues. The CDR3 spells CASSQGTGYNEKLFF. CDR3 coding DNA: TGCGCCAGCAGCCAAGGGACAGGGTATAATGAAAAACTGTTTTTT.

This clone was recorded a few times. The chain carries TRBV19 and TRBJ1-4; D not resolved. The CDR3 spans 16 residues. The ends were cut back, 6 bases at V and 5 bases at J, with 19 bases in the middle. In germline, CDR1 is LNHDA, CDR2 SQIVND (reference sequence). In nucleotides, the CDR3 is TGTGCCAGTAGCAGCCCTCCCGGCAGGCCGAATGAAAAACTGTTTTTT. Translation gives CASSSPPGRPNEKLFF.